The clone carrying this TCR beta chain was counted a single time. There are 17 residues in the CDR3. Per germline, CDR1 LGHNT and CDR2 FRNRAP. Trimming removed 0 bases at V and 6 bases at J, with 18 bases between. For each subset, genomic DNA was distributed in equal portions over several immunoSEQ plates. Some clones are missing from TCRdb's copy, which holds only in-frame ones; the method was immunoSEQ multiplex PCR. The table has around 2.1 million clones, 85% to 95% seen once. This sample was included in a study of shared clonotypes between healthy human individuals. Study as a whole: A donor's plate count was three for CD4 naive and three for CD4 memory; CD8 naive had two and CD8 memory one.

CD45RO-negative CD8 cells positively selected for CCR7 made up the naive population, which excluded terminally differentiated effector memory CD45RA+ cells. The clonotype comes from a man younger than 35 in good health. Some clones in this sample may be carry-over from other donors' samples. Source material: naive CD8+ T cells from PBMCs. The rearrangement joins TRBV12-5 to TRBJ2-1; no firm D call. The CDR3 DNA reads TGTGCTAGTGGTTTGGTCACGGCCGGAAGGACGGTCAATGAGCAGTTCTTC. Protein product: CASGLVTAGRTVNEQFF.